The clone carrying this T cell receptor (beta chain) was picked up a small number of times. The antigen is not known. The sample belongs to a study of T-cell reconstitution after alpha-beta-depleted transplantation in children. Germline V gives CDR1 SGHRS, CDR2 YFSETQ. J was trimmed by 4 bases and V by 4 bases; bases with no gene match: 3. CDR3 length equals 14 residues. Unique molecular identifiers featured in how the TCRbeta library was prepared. From the PCR reads, TCRdb called clonotypes with MiXCR, one entry per CDR3 protein. Among fewer than 1 million distinct CDR3 sequences listed, about 15% were seen once. Study-wide results and limits: Most T-cell counts and diversity one year after the transplant came from T cells that were newly produced. At around two months after transplant, the alpha-beta T cells were reportedly derived from several hundred expanded clones that came from non-depleted graft cells. Several patients had high TCRbeta diversity at day 60; it came from surviving recipient T cells and thymic progenitors.

Here the sequenced sample was PBMCs, mostly from graft donor cells, taken 360 days after TCRalphabeta/CD19-depleted stem cell transplant. This chain links TRBV5-1 with TRBJ2-1; TRBD1 aligns across 9 bases. The receptor was isolated from a male patient younger than 18 who had a stem cell transplant for acute lymphoblastic leukemia, so the T cells may come from the graft donor. The chain's CDR3 is CASSMGQGYNEQFF. CDR3 nucleotide sequence: TGCGCCAGCAGCATGGGACAGGGATACAATGAGCAGTTCTTC. The full variable domain, with the rest looked up from reference TRBV5-1 and TRBJ2-1, is KAGVTQTPRYLIKTRGQQVTLSCSPISGHRSVSWYQQTPGQGLQFLFEYFSETQRNKGNFPGRFSGRQFSNSRSEMNVSTLELGDSALYLCASSMGQGYNEQFFGPGTRLTVL.